The 23 T cell receptor beta chains presented below share a single source sample, sequenced in a study of blood T cell repertoires in COVID-19. Clones were sequenced by immunoSEQ multiplex PCR, and TCRdb holds only the in-frame ones, with some missing. Here the sample spans some 200,000 clones, about four fifths being singletons. The material sequenced was peripheral blood. These receptors all stem from a woman in her forties with acute or convalescent COVID-19.

The chain couples TRBV10-3 to TRBJ2-2, with 10 nucleotides matching TRBD2. This CDR3 has 15 amino acids. CDR1 ENHRY and CDR2 SYGVKD come from the germline V gene. The V gene end was trimmed by 6 bases and the J gene end by 8 bases; junction bases not matched to a gene: 9. The CDR3 protein is CAIRASGRPSGELFF. Here the CDR3 DNA reads TGTGCCATCAGGGCTAGCGGGAGACCGAGTGGGGAGCTGTTTTTT.

The chain has TRBV19 and TRBJ2-7, with 9 bases that match TRBD2. The CDR3 sequence is 14 residues long. The V gene's germline CDR1 is LNHDA and CDR2 SQIVND (reference sequence). J gave up 0 bases and V 5 bases, and 2 bases lay outside the gene matches. CDR3 amino acids: CASSYSGSSYEQYF. The CDR3 coding sequence is TGTGCCAGTAGTTATAGCGGGAGCTCCTACGAGCAGTACTTC. The full variable domain, completed using reference TRBV19 and TRBJ2-7, is DGGITQSPKYLFRKEGQNVTLSCEQNLNHDAMYWYRQDPGQGLRLIYYSQIVNDFQKGDIAEGYSVSREKKESFPLTVTSAQKNPTAFYLCASSYSGSSYEQYFGPGTRLTVT.

The genes are TRBV5-8 and TRBJ1-5, with 8 bases that match TRBD1. J gave up 4 bases and V 4 bases, and 7 bases lay outside the gene matches. Germline assignment: CDR1 SGHTS and CDR2 YDEGEE. The CDR3 spans 15 residues. DNA for the CDR3: TGTGCCAGCAGCCTAGGGGACAGGTTAAATCAGCCCCAGCATTTT. This sequence encodes CASSLGDRLNQPQHF.

The chain joins TRBV15 to TRBJ2-7; D not resolved. V was pared by 3 bases and J by 3 bases, with 15 bases between. Germline V CDR1 and CDR2: LNHNV, YYDKDF (reference sequence). This CDR3 comprises 15 residues. CDR3: CATSSAEVRGYEQYF. CDR3 nucleotide sequence: TGTGCCACCAGCAGCGCCGAGGTTCGTGGCTACGAGCAGTACTTC.

The chain is built from TRBV9 and TRBJ2-7; TRBD2 matches at 7 bases. This CDR3 comprises 14 residues. V lost 8 bases and J lost 0; bases outside the gene matches: 8. From germline, CDR1 is SGDLS and CDR2 YYNGEE. Here the CDR3 reads CASSLWDYSYEQYF. The CDR3 DNA sequence: TGTGCCAGTTCCCTTTGGGACTACTCCTACGAGCAGTACTTC. Supplemented by reference TRBV9 and TRBJ2-7, the full variable domain reads DSGVTQTPKHLITATGQRVTLRCSPRSGDLSVYWYQQSLDQGLQFLIQYYNGEERAKGNILERFSAQQFPDLHSELNLSSLELGDSALYFCASSLWDYSYEQYFGPGTRLTVT.

CDR3 sequence (DNA): TGTGCCAGCAGCTTTAATTTCGAGGTTAATTCACCCCTCCACTTT. Translation: CASSFNFEVNSPLHF. The rearrangement links TRBV5-6 to TRBJ1-6; D is unresolved. The V gene lost 2 bases and the J gene lost 6 bases, with 12 bases spanning the gap. The CDR3 spans 15 residues. CDR1 and CDR2 from the germline V gene are SGHDT and YYEEEE.

The chain links TRBV6-1 to TRBJ2-1, with 12 bases aligning to TRBD2. The CDR3 is made up of 18 amino acids. J gave up 0 bases and V 4 bases, and 7 bases lay outside the gene matches. The germline CDR1 and CDR2 sequences are MNHNS and SASEGT. The CDR3: CASSGAGTSGYSYNEQFF. For the CDR3, the DNA is TGTGCCAGCAGTGGGGCGGGGACTAGCGGGTACTCCTACAATGAGCAGTTCTTC.

This rearrangement joins TRBV19 to TRBJ2-3; TRBD1 matches 7 bases. The V gene end was trimmed by 7 bases and the J gene end by 0 bases; junction bases not matched to a gene: 16. The CDR3 runs to 18 residues. Germline-derived CDR1 and CDR2 are LNHDA and SQIVND (reference sequence). The CDR3 spells CASKGANRGPVSTDTQYF. CDR3 DNA: TGTGCCAGTAAGGGCGCTAACAGGGGACCTGTTAGCACAGATACGCAGTATTTT. The whole variable domain, filled in from reference TRBV19 and TRBJ2-3, reads DGGITQSPKYLFRKEGQNVTLSCEQNLNHDAMYWYRQDPGQGLRLIYYSQIVNDFQKGDIAEGYSVSREKKESFPLTVTSAQKNPTAFYLCASKGANRGPVSTDTQYFGPGTRLTVL.

J is TRBJ2-7 and V is TRBV14; D gene ambiguous. Germline V gene data show CDR1 as SGHDN and CDR2 as FVKESK. V was trimmed by 1 base and J by 0 bases, leaving 13 bases between them. The CDR3 is 16 residues long. The CDR3 is CASSQVGYSSSYEQYF. The CDR3 DNA reads TGTGCCAGCAGCCAAGTTGGCTACAGTAGCTCCTACGAGCAGTACTTC.

The chain is built from TRBV30 and TRBJ1-6; 9 nucleotides align to TRBD1. This CDR3 is built from 15 residues. CDR1 and CDR2 from the germline V gene are GTSNPN and SVGIG (reference sequence). V dropped 5 bases and J dropped 7; count of bases not matched to a gene: 9. For the CDR3, the DNA is TGTGCCTGGGATCCCCCGGGACAGGGAAATTCACCCCTCCACTTT. This codes for CAWDPPGQGNSPLHF. The full variable domain, with the rest looked up from reference TRBV30 and TRBJ1-6, is SQTIHQWPATLVQPVGSPLSLECTVEGTSNPNLYWYRQAAGRGLQLLFYSVGIGQISSEVPQNLSASRPQDRQFILSSKKLLLSDSGFYLCAWDPPGQGNSPLHFGNGTRLTVT.

The V gene is TRBV5-1, the J gene TRBJ2-7; 7 bases line up with TRBD2. Germline V gene sequence: CDR1 SGHRS, CDR2 YFSETQ. The CDR3 is 15 residues long. The V segment lost 2 bases and the J segment 1 base; nucleotides outside the gene matches: 6. The CDR3 nucleotides are TGCGCCAGCAGCTTTAATCGGGGAGGGTCCTACGAGCAGTACTTC. It encodes CASSFNRGGSYEQYF.

V gene TRBV7-3 combines with J gene TRBJ2-3; TRBD1 is a possible D gene (8 bases). V lost 5 bases to trimming and J lost 5 bases, with 17 bases between them. Germline V gene sequence: CDR1 SGHTA, CDR2 FQGTGA. The CDR3 extends over 15 amino acids. CDR3 in amino acids: CASSPGGGSGDTQYF. CDR3 bases: TGTGCCAGCAGCCCAGGGGGCGGGAGTGGAGATACGCAGTATTTT.

The gene calls are TRBV3-1 (or the pseudogene TRBV3-2) and TRBJ1-1; 7 bases fit TRBD1. CDR3 size: 16 residues. Germline V lookup: CDR1 LGHDT, CDR2 YNNKEL (reference sequence). V gave up 3 bases and J gave up 2 bases; unmatched junction bases: 9. CDR3 DNA sequence: TGTGCCAGCAGCCAGAGGGGGCCTTCCGGAAACACTGAAGCTTTCTTT. Protein sequence: CASSQRGPSGNTEAFF.

As DNA, the CDR3 is TGTGCCAGCAGCCGAGGACTAGCCAATGAGCAGTTCTTC. This gives the protein CASSRGLANEQFF. The chain recombines TRBV12-3 or TRBV12-4 with TRBJ2-1; 8 bases agree with TRBD2. The CDR3 spans 13 residues. V lost 6 bases, J lost 6 bases, and 4 bases stayed unmatched.

CDR3 amino acids: CAWSANFRGDYGYTF. The DNA for the CDR3 is TGTGCCTGGAGTGCCAACTTCAGGGGTGACTATGGCTACACCTTC. This chain links TRBV30 with TRBJ1-2; tentative D call: TRBD1 (6 bases). With 1 base removed from V and 3 bases from J, the gap between germline ends came to 15 bases. This CDR3 has 15 amino acids. Germline CDR1 reads GTSNPN; CDR2 reads SVGIG (reference sequence).

This clone was detected many times. This chain uses TRBV6-5 with TRBJ2-2, with 8 nucleotides matching TRBD2. The V and J ends lost 7 bases and 4 bases, in that order; junction bases with no gene match: 5. This CDR3 comprises 14 residues. CDR1 and CDR2 from the germline V gene are MNHEY and SVGAGI. The CDR3 coding sequence is TGTGCCAGCACCAGCGGGAGTAGCACCGGGGAGCTGTTTTTT. Its protein product is CASTSGSSTGELFF.

The rearrangement links TRBV19 to TRBJ2-7; TRBD2 might be the D (7 bases). Germline V gene lookup returns CDR1 LNHDA and CDR2 SQIVND (reference sequence). This CDR3 has 17 amino acids. V was clipped by 0 bases and J by 4 bases, with 19 bases between them. This CDR3 is CASSIDLLAGAGYEQYF. CDR3 DNA: TGTGCCAGTAGTATAGATCTTCTGGCGGGGGCCGGATACGAGCAGTACTTC.

The rearrangement links TRBV12-3 or TRBV12-4 to TRBJ2-5; a weak D match, TRBD1 (5 bases). V shed 6 bases and J shed 5 bases, with 10 bases lying between them. This CDR3 is built from 12 residues. This CDR3 reads CASSTGFETQYF. DNA of the CDR3: TGTGCCAGCAGCACAGGTTTCGAGACCCAGTACTTC.

This chain connects TRBV2 to TRBJ1-2; maybe TRBD1 (6 bases). The CDR3 sequence is 15 residues long. V was pared by 5 bases and J by 2 bases, with 15 bases between. The germline V gene encodes CDR1 SNHLY and CDR2 FYNNEI. This chain's CDR3 is CASSYNREANYGYTF. CDR3 sequence (DNA): TGTGCCAGCAGTTACAACAGGGAAGCCAACTATGGCTACACCTTC.

The chain is built from TRBV4-1 and TRBJ1-5; TRBD1 might be the D (5 bases). V gave up 5 bases and J gave up 0 bases, with 11 bases separating them. This CDR3 is 15 amino acids long. Germline-derived CDR1 and CDR2 are MGHRA and YSYEKL. CDR3 in DNA: TGCGCCAGCAGCTTAGGACACGCTAGCAATCAGCCCCAGCATTTT. As protein: CASSLGHASNQPQHF.

This chain links TRBV7-6 with TRBJ1-1; D is possibly TRBD1 (6 bases). The CDR3 runs 15 residues. V was pared by 3 bases and J by 4 bases, with 15 bases between. Germline V gene sequence: CDR1 SGHVS, CDR2 FNYEAQ. Written as DNA, the CDR3 is TGTGCCAGCAGCTTGTATAAGCAGGGGACCACTGAAGCTTTCTTT. The encoded protein is CASSLYKQGTTEAFF.

This clone was counted only a few times. V gene TRBV6-1 combines with J gene TRBJ1-2; TRBD1 aligns across 9 bases. After removal of 0 bases from V and 7 bases from J, the junction contained 6 bases not matched to a gene. The CDR3 totals 15 residues. Germline V CDR1 and CDR2: MNHNS, SASEGT. CDR3 sequence: CASSEASDRGVGYTF. CDR3 bases: TGTGCCAGCAGTGAAGCGTCGGACAGGGGAGTTGGCTACACCTTC.

The chain uses TRBV20-1 and TRBJ2-5; TRBD2 matches at 10 bases. Germline CDR1 is DFQATT and CDR2 is SNEGSKA (reference sequence). CDR3 size: 16 residues. Trimming at V came to 3 bases and at J to 5 bases, leaving 12 bases not matched to a gene. The DNA of the CDR3 is TGCAGTGCTAGTTCTCTAGCGGGGGACCGACGGGAGACCCAGTACTTC. This translates into CSASSLAGDRRETQYF.